What follows are 25 T cell receptor beta chains derived from one specimen sequenced in a study of tissue T cells after allogeneic stem cell transplantation. Some clones are missing from TCRdb's copy, which holds only in-frame ones; the method was immunoSEQ multiplex PCR. The sample includes around 7,300 clones, 40% to 55% of them seen just once. Indicated time point: mouse harvest day 7 after allogeneic transplant. Mouse grafts combined 10^7 T-cell-depleted bone marrow cells with 10^6 splenic CD5+ T cells. The sample taken for sequencing was gut tissue. Receptors originate from a female BALB/c mouse given C57BL/6 T cells with graft-versus-host disease after an allogeneic hematopoietic cell transplant.

Comment on this clone: Gene names and germline refer to mouse. The read terminates 1 residue before the CDR3 end, so the remaining end is supplied by the germline J gene. This chain uses TRBV26 with TRBJ1-6; 8 bases match TRBD1. TRBJ1-6 has ORF status, its function being uncertain. This CDR3 is built from 15 residues. The germline V gene encodes CDR1 KGHPV and CDR2 FQNQEV (reference sequence). Trimming cost V 0 bases and J 6 bases; bases outside gene matches: 1. CDR3 region: CASSLSRGRNSPLYF. CDR3 DNA, as far as it was read: TGTGCCAGCAGTCTGTCCAGGGGGCGTAATTCGCCCCTCTAC.

On this clone: The listed genes are named as in mouse. The chain's CDR3 is CASSAGTKDTQYF. The covered CDR3 bases are TGTGCCAGCAGTGCCGGGACAAAAGACACCCAGTAC. The rearrangement links TRBV26 to TRBJ2-5; perhaps TRBD1 as D (6 bases). The observed sequence ends 1 residue before the CDR3 terminus, with the missing tail filled in from the germline J gene. The CDR3 length is 13 residues. V dropped 5 bases and J dropped 4 bases, with 10 bases sitting between them. Germline assignment: CDR1 KGHPV and CDR2 FQNQEV (reference sequence).

This clone occurred once. Here the gene names and germline are mouse. The read terminates 1 residue before the CDR3 end, so the remaining end is supplied by the germline J gene. The chain recombines TRBV24 with TRBJ2-2; D is perhaps TRBD2 (7 bases). CDR1 KGHTA and CDR2 FRNEEI come from the germline V gene. V gave up 4 bases and J gave up 4 bases, with 16 bases separating them. The CDR3 contains 16 residues. Partial CDR3 DNA: TGTGCCAGCAGTCCCTCGGGGGGCGGCGGCACCGGGCAGCTCTAC. Its translation is CASSPSGGGGTGQLY. The whole CDR3 sequence is CASSPSGGGGTGQLYF.

This clone was counted between two and nine times. Gene names and germline refer to mouse. Sequencing ends 1 residue short of the CDR3 end; the germline J gene provides the rest. The chain couples TRBV3 to TRBJ1-5; 7 bases line up with TRBD1. This CDR3 contains 14 residues. The V and J ends lost 3 bases and 1 base, in that order; junction bases with no gene match: 0. Germline lookup yields CDR1 SNHLY and CDR2 FYNGKV (reference sequence). CDR3 region: CASSLGQNNQAPLF. Incomplete CDR3 DNA: TGTGCCAGCAGCTTGGGACAGAACAACCAGGCTCCGCTT.

For this clone: Mouse names are used for the genes. The read gets to within 1 residue of the CDR3 end, and the germline J gene fills in the rest. The chain has TRBV19 and TRBJ2-4; 9 bases are a match to TRBD2. The CDR3 totals 15 residues. Germline V gene lookup returns CDR1 FNHDT and CDR2 SITEND (reference sequence). Germline trimming cut 1 base from V and 2 bases from J; bases unmatched to any gene: 2. Incomplete CDR3 DNA: TGTGCCAGCAGTATAACTGGGGGGTTTCAAAACACCTTGTAC. Encoded protein: CASSITGGFQNTLY. The entire CDR3 protein reads CASSITGGFQNTLYF.

In its sample, this clone was seen a few times. Gene names and germline refer to mouse. With the read ending 1 residue before the CDR3 end, the germline J gene is used to fill in that end. The chain carries TRBV19 and TRBJ1-5, with no clear D. V gave up 2 bases and J gave up 3 bases, with 3 bases separating them. This CDR3 region has 12 residues. Germline V gives CDR1 FNHDT, CDR2 SITEND (reference sequence). The CDR3 spells CASSILNQAPLF. CDR3 bases read: TGTGCCAGCAGTATTCTCAACCAGGCTCCGCTT.

About this clone: The gene names given are mouse names. The DNA ends 1 residue before the CDR3 does, and the rest of the CDR3 is filled in from the germline J gene. This chain connects TRBV12-1 to TRBJ2-7, with 11 nucleotides matching TRBD1. The CDR3 runs 15 residues. Germline V gene sequence: CDR1 SGHSN, CDR2 HYEKVE. Trimming removed 0 bases from V and 4 bases from J; junction bases left unmatched: 4. The chain's CDR3 is CASSLEGQGGYEQYF. The sequenced CDR3 bases are TGTGCCAGCTCTCTCGAGGGACAGGGGGGTTATGAACAGTAC.

Points on this clone: Gene and germline names: mouse. The read gets to within 1 residue of the CDR3 end, and the germline J gene fills in the rest. The chain links TRBV3 to TRBJ1-1; D not resolved. Germline assignment: CDR1 SNHLY and CDR2 FYNGKV (reference sequence). The CDR3 consists of 12 residues. Trimming pared 3 bases from V and 2 bases from J, leaving 4 bases between. The sequenced part of the CDR3 DNA is TGTGCCAGCAGCTTGGGCAACACAGAAGTCTTC. Amino acid sequence: CASSLGNTEVF. The entire CDR3 reads CASSLGNTEVFF.

About this clone: Mouse gene names and germline throughout. The read falls 1 residue short of the CDR3 end, and the missing part is taken from the germline J gene. The V gene is TRBV3, the J gene TRBJ1-4; TRBD1 matches at 8 bases. Germline loops: CDR1 SNHLY, CDR2 FYNGKV (reference sequence). The V gene end was trimmed by 2 bases and the J gene end by 7 bases; junction bases not matched to a gene: 3. CDR3 length: 14 amino acids. The sequenced CDR3 bases are TGTGCCAGCAGCTTACGCAGGGGGCTCGAAAGATTATTT. Protein product: CASSLRRGLERLF. The entire CDR3 reads CASSLRRGLERLFF. Full variable domain (outside the CDR3, taken from reference TRBV3 and TRBJ1-4): GPKVLQIPSHQIIDMGQMVTLNCDPVSNHLYFYWYKQILGQQMEFLVNFYNGKVMEKSKLFKDQFSVERPDGSYFTLKIQPTALEDSAVYFCASSLRRGLERLFFGHGTKLSVL.

With regard to this clone: Gene names and germline refer to mouse. The CDR3 extends 1 residue past the end of the read, so its final part is completed from the germline J gene. The V call is TRBV12-1, the J call TRBJ2-7, with TRBD2 matching 11 bases. The germline V gene has CDR1 SGHSN and CDR2 HYEKVE. The CDR3 sequence is 15 residues long. V shed 0 bases and J 0 bases; nucleotides not matched to a gene: 0. The CDR3 spells CASSLDWGGSYEQYF. The DNA read from the CDR3 is TGTGCCAGCTCTCTCGACTGGGGGGGCTCCTATGAACAGTAC.

Points on this clone: All gene names here are mouse names. Read coverage stops 1 residue before the CDR3 terminus; the germline J gene supplies the remainder. The chain links TRBV26 to TRBJ2-3; 12 nucleotides align to TRBD2. Germline trimming cut 3 bases from V and 0 bases from J; bases unmatched to any gene: 4. The CDR3 has 17 residues. The germline V gene encodes CDR1 KGHPV and CDR2 FQNQEV (reference sequence). Partial CDR3 DNA: TGTGCCAGCAGTCTTGGGACTGGGGGGACTAGTGCAGAAACGCTGTAT. Translating gives CASSLGTGGTSAETLY. The whole CDR3 sequence is CASSLGTGGTSAETLYF.

About this clone itself: Here the gene names and germline are mouse. The read stops 1 residue short of the end of the CDR3; the missing end is completed from the germline J gene. The chain uses TRBV26 and TRBJ2-5; TRBD2 agrees at 7 bases. With V trimmed by 6 bases and J by 0 bases, 3 bases remained unmatched. This CDR3 comprises 14 residues. Germline CDR1 and CDR2: KGHPV and FQNQEV (reference sequence). Partial CDR3 DNA: TGTGCCAGCAGCCTGGGGGTTAACCAAGACACCCAGTAC. This gives the protein CASSLGVNQDTQY. The whole CDR3 sequence reads CASSLGVNQDTQYF. Full variable domain (remainder filled in from reference TRBV26 and TRBJ2-5): NSKVIQTPRYLVKGQGQKAKMRCIPEKGHPVVFWYQQNKNNEFKFLINFQNQEVLQQIDMTEKRFSAECPSNSPCSLEIQSSEAGDSALYLCASSLGVNQDTQYFGPGTRLLVL.

This clone showed up just a few times. Mouse names are used for the genes. Read data end 1 residue before the CDR3 end; the end is taken from the germline J gene. V and J are TRBV26 and TRBJ2-7; D remains ambiguous. Trimming stripped 2 bases from V and 6 bases from J, with 2 bases between. CDR1 is KGHPV and CDR2 is FQNQEV in the germline V gene (reference sequence). CDR3 length: 10 residues. CDR3 amino acids: CASSLGEQYF. The CDR3 DNA, read in part, is TGTGCCAGCAGTCTGGGTGAACAGTAC.

As concerns this clone: Any gene name here is a mouse gene name. From the germline J gene comes the end of the CDR3, since the read stops 1 residue before it. The V gene is TRBV23, the J gene TRBJ2-5; the DNA was not used to check the table's D call, TRBD1. Germline CDR1 is KGHTA and CDR2 is FQNQQP. CDR3 size: 14 residues. CDR3: CSSSQQGDQDTQYF. The CDR3 bases that were read are TGCTCCAGCAGTCAACAGGGAGACCAAGACACCCAGTAC.

Points on this clone: Gene names follow the mouse nomenclature. The CDR3 end lies 1 residue beyond the end of the read and is filled in from the germline J gene. The chain recombines TRBV15 with TRBJ2-4, with 10 bases that match TRBD2. CDR1 SGHND and CDR2 FRSKSL come from the germline V gene. This CDR3 is 15 amino acids long. The V segment lost 2 bases and the J segment 3 bases; nucleotides outside the gene matches: 2. The part of the CDR3 DNA that was read is TGTGCCAGCAGTTTACCTGGGGGGGCGCAAAACACCTTGTAC. Protein sequence: CASSLPGGAQNTLY. The CDR3 in its entirety is CASSLPGGAQNTLYF. The variable domain in full, completed from reference TRBV15 and TRBJ2-4, reads DAGVTQTPRHEVAEKGQTIILKCEPVSGHNDLFWYRQTKIQGLELLSYFRSKSLMEDGGAFKDRFKAEMLNSSFSTLKIQPTEPKDSAVYLCASSLPGGAQNTLYFGAGTRLSVL.

Note on this clone: Mouse gene names apply. The missing CDR3 end, 1 residue past where the read stops, is filled in from the germline J gene. V and J are TRBV4 and TRBJ2-7, with 8 positions matching TRBD2. The ends lost 6 bases at V and 7 bases at J; junction bases unmatched: 8. This CDR3 region has 13 residues. In germline, CDR1 is LGHDT, CDR2 YNNKQL (reference sequence). This chain's CDR3 is CASSATGGREQYF. The sequenced part of the CDR3 DNA is TGTGCCAGCAGTGCAACTGGGGGACGGGAACAGTAC.

This clone has a handful of counts. Genes here carry mouse names. The sequence runs out 1 residue before the end of the CDR3; the remainder is reconstructed from the germline J gene. This chain connects TRBV13-2 to TRBJ2-1; D is unclear. Trimming took off 1 base at V and 0 bases at J, with 5 bases between the two ends. The CDR3 length is 14 residues. Germline assignment: CDR1 NNHNN and CDR2 SYGAGS (reference sequence). The CDR3 bases that were read are TGTGCCAGCGGTGATCGGGGTAACTATGCTGAGCAGTTC. It is translated as CASGDRGNYAEQF. Given in full, the CDR3 is CASGDRGNYAEQFF.

This clone was seen a handful of times. The gene names given are mouse names. The read terminates 1 residue ahead of where the CDR3 ends, so the germline J gene completes it. The chain uses TRBV23 and TRBJ1-1. This CDR3 comprises 12 residues. Germline lookup yields CDR1 KGHTA and CDR2 FQNQQP. The CDR3 here is CSSSQPNTEVFF. The sequenced part of the CDR3 DNA is TGCTCCAGCAGTCAACCAAACACAGAAGTCTTC. Full variable domain (missing parts from reference TRBV23 and TRBJ1-1): DAAVTQKPRYLIKMKGQEAEMKCIPEKGHTAVFWYQQKQSKELKFLIYFQNQQPLDQIDMVKERFSAVCPSSSLCSLGIRTCEAEDSALYLCSSSQPNTEVFFGKGTRLTVV.

In its sample, this clone was seen a few times. Gene names and germline match the mouse. The CDR3 end lies 1 residue beyond the end of the read and is filled in from the germline J gene. V gene TRBV15 combines with J gene TRBJ2-7; 9 bases match TRBD1. CDR3 length equals 13 residues. The germline CDR1 and CDR2 sequences are SGHND and FRSKSL. The V and J ends lost 6 bases and 7 bases, in that order; junction bases with no gene match: 7. The CDR3 bases that were read are TGTGCCAGCAGCAGACAGGGGGGATACGAACAGTAC. Its protein product is CASSRQGGYEQY. The full CDR3 is CASSRQGGYEQYF. Complete variable domain (other parts from reference TRBV15 and TRBJ2-7): DAGVTQTPRHEVAEKGQTIILKCEPVSGHNDLFWYRQTKIQGLELLSYFRSKSLMEDGGAFKDRFKAEMLNSSFSTLKIQPTEPKDSAVYLCASSRQGGYEQYFGPGTRLTVL.

In regard to this clone: Mouse names are used for the genes. From the germline J gene comes the end of the CDR3, since the read stops 1 residue before it. The chain recombines TRBV3 with TRBJ2-1; 12 bases map to TRBD2. V trimming: 5 bases; J trimming: 3 bases; junction bases outside the gene matches: 5. Germline lookup yields CDR1 SNHLY and CDR2 FYNGKV (reference sequence). The CDR3 extends over 16 amino acids. Incomplete CDR3 DNA: TGTGCCAGCAGCCCCGGACTGGGGGGGAGCTATGCTGAGCAGTTC. Its translation: CASSPGLGGSYAEQF. The entire CDR3 sequence reads CASSPGLGGSYAEQFF.

This clone was observed a handful of times. Gene names and germline match the mouse. Sequencing ends 1 residue short of the CDR3 end; the germline J gene provides the rest. The same CDR3 arises from other DNA sequences in this sample as well. The gene calls are TRBV26 and TRBJ1-3; 8 positions match TRBD1. Germline CDR1 KGHPV, CDR2 FQNQEV (reference sequence). J gave up 2 bases and V 4 bases, and 1 base lay outside the gene matches. The length of the CDR3 is 14 residues. CDR3 amino acids: CASSPDRAGNTLYF. The covered CDR3 bases are TGTGCCAGCAGTCCGGACAGGGCTGGAAATACGCTCTAT. Looking up the rest from reference TRBV26 and TRBJ1-3 gives the full variable domain: NSKVIQTPRYLVKGQGQKAKMRCIPEKGHPVVFWYQQNKNNEFKFLINFQNQEVLQQIDMTEKRFSAECPSNSPCSLEIQSSEAGDSALYLCASSPDRAGNTLYFGEGSRLIVV.

Note on this clone: Gene names and germline match the mouse. Read sequence stops 1 residue before the CDR3 end, and the germline J gene provides the missing end. The chain carries TRBV26 and TRBJ2-5; TRBD2 aligns across 9 bases. The V gene's germline CDR1 is KGHPV and CDR2 FQNQEV (reference sequence). The CDR3 has 15 residues. V lost 1 base to trimming and J lost 3 bases; unmatched junction nucleotides: 2. The sequenced part of the CDR3 DNA is TGTGCCAGCAGTCTGTTCTGGGGGGGGCAAGACACCCAGTAC. This codes for CASSLFWGGQDTQY. The whole CDR3 reads CASSLFWGGQDTQYF.

To note about this clone: Mouse names are used for the genes. The read finishes 1 residue shy of the CDR3 end, and the germline J gene is used to complete it. The V call is TRBV3, the J call TRBJ1-2; 9 bases line up with TRBD1. The length of the CDR3 is 16 residues. Germline lookup yields CDR1 SNHLY and CDR2 FYNGKV (reference sequence). The junction had 2 bases not matched to a gene; V was cut back by 0 bases and J by 0 bases. The CDR3 reads CASSLARTGANSDYTF. The CDR3 DNA, read in part, is TGTGCCAGCAGCTTAGCCCGGACAGGGGCAAACTCCGACTACACC.

Of note for this clone: Gene labels here are mouse ones. With the read ending 1 residue before the CDR3 end, the germline J gene is used to fill in that end. The chain couples TRBV26 to TRBJ1-1; TRBD1 matches 10 bases. CDR3 size: 14 residues. Germline V gene lookup returns CDR1 KGHPV and CDR2 FQNQEV (reference sequence). Trimming took 6 bases from V and 1 from J; bases not matched to a gene: 2. CDR3 bases read: TGTGCCAGCAGGCGGACAGGGGGGAACACAGAAGTCTTC. Protein: CASRRTGGNTEVF. The full CDR3 protein reads CASRRTGGNTEVFF. The complete variable domain, with remaining parts taken from reference TRBV26 and TRBJ1-1, reads NSKVIQTPRYLVKGQGQKAKMRCIPEKGHPVVFWYQQNKNNEFKFLINFQNQEVLQQIDMTEKRFSAECPSNSPCSLEIQSSEAGDSALYLCASRRTGGNTEVFFGKGTRLTVV.

Regarding this clone: Mouse names are used for the genes. The read ends 1 residue before the CDR3 terminus; that terminus is restored from the germline J gene. The chain joins TRBV16 to TRBJ2-5, with 10 positions matching TRBD2. CDR3 length equals 15 residues. The germline V gene has CDR1 SGHSA and CDR2 FRNQAP. V shed 5 bases, J shed 2 bases, and the junction held 4 bases outside the gene matches. CDR3 bases read: TGTGCAAGCAGCCCGCGACTGGGGGGCCAAGACACCCAGTAC. Protein sequence: CASSPRLGGQDTQY. The CDR3 as a whole reads CASSPRLGGQDTQYF.